This TCR beta chain was retrieved from a study of control samples from healthy donors and cancer patients. Trimming took 7 bases from V and 7 from J, leaving 14 bases between them. CDR3 length: 12 amino acids. Method: immunoSEQ multiplex PCR; TCRdb's copy keeps in-frame clones and lacks some. The table has some 120,000 clones, about 87% seen once. The receptor's source is a man aged 55 to 69 in good health. The sequencing input was blood. The rearrangement links TRBV12-3 or TRBV12-4 to TRBJ2-7; D may be TRBD2 (5 bases). The CDR3 protein is CASKAGVWEQYF. Here the CDR3 DNA reads TGTGCCAGCAAAGCCGGGGTTTGGGAGCAGTACTTC.